This entry describes one T cell receptor (beta chain). Its antigen is currently unknown. Assay: immunoSEQ multiplex PCR; the TCRdb copy retains only in-frame clones and omits some. This table holds around 110,000 clones, more than 70% found once. The germline V gene has CDR1 LGHNA and CDR2 YSLEER. This CDR3 region has 16 residues. V lost 0 bases, J lost 6 bases, and 7 bases stayed unmatched. This specimen comes from a study of radiotherapy plus CTLA-4 blockade in lung cancer. Ipilimumab CTLA-4 blockade and focal radiation were given to patients with chemo-refractory metastatic non-small-cell lung cancer. Overall study findings and caveats: Radiotherapy plus ipilimumab was followed by expansion in blood of tumor-derived TCR clones.

The TCR comes from a human donor with non-small cell lung cancer that progressed on radiotherapy plus ipilimumab. Some clones in this sample may be carry-over from other donors' samples. The sample here was peripheral blood, taken from a patient treated with radiotherapy plus ipilimumab. This rearrangement joins TRBV4-3 to TRBJ1-5; 8 nucleotides agree with TRBD1. The CDR3 DNA follows: TGCGCCAGCAGCCAAGATCGGACAGGGACCGGTCAGCCCCAGCATTTT. Its translation: CASSQDRTGTGQPQHF.